This T cell receptor (beta chain) was captured in a study of cytomegalovirus exposure and HLA in healthy donors. Looking at the study overall: In an earlier analysis, around 120 million unique TCR beta sequences were found from some 180 million T cells.

The donors, nominally healthy at sampling, likely had unrecorded immune exposures. Broader study findings: Most CMV-associated TCR beta chains were later found to appear HLA-restricted. The dataset shows that most TCR sequences were rare, while some public TCRs occurred in many donors.

Trimming removed 7 bases at V and 5 bases at J, with 14 bases between. Germline CDR1 is MNHEY and CDR2 is SMNVEV (reference sequence). This CDR3 comprises 13 residues. PCR involved 60 Vbeta and 13 Jbeta primers. Here immunoSEQ multiplex PCR was the method, and the copy in TCRdb shows in-frame clones only, minus some. The table includes approximately 220,000 clones, approximately 80% detected once. Of note for this clone: What it recognizes is unknown.

Sequencing was done on a sample of PBMCs. This clonotype was obtained from a girl between 5 and 17 years old in good health and CMV-seronegative. This rearrangement joins TRBV27 to TRBJ1-1, with D perhaps TRBD1 (6 bases). The CDR3 DNA reads as TGTGCCAGCAACATAGGGGGGGGAACTGAAGCTTTCTTT. As protein: CASNIGGGTEAFF.